Below, 9 T cell receptor beta chains from the same sample are listed, as sequenced in a study of blood T cells in healthy people across ages. Alongside a J-beta primer mix, a sample-barcoded 5' primer served in a second PCR lasting roughly 6 to 11 cycles. From the 5' RACE reads, TCRdb called clonotypes with MiXCR, one entry per CDR3 protein. This repertoire shows about 1,400,000 distinct CDR3 sequences, approximately 59% found once; its top ten account for over 6.5%. The specimen was blood. The receptors here all came from a young man in good health.

The chain employs TRBV5-1 and TRBJ2-1; no firm D call. The CDR3 loop spans 15 amino acids. Germline loops: CDR1 SGHRS, CDR2 YFSETQ. Between the trimmed V and J ends, which lost 2 bases and 10 bases, there was a span of 19 bases. This CDR3 reads CASSLGQLSSYEQFF. CDR3 in DNA: TGCGCCAGCAGCTTAGGGCAGCTTTCCTCCTACGAGCAGTTCTTC.

This chain links TRBV6-2 or TRBV6-3 with TRBJ1-5, with D maybe TRBD1 (6 bases). Germline values: CDR1 MNHEY, CDR2 SVGEGT. This CDR3 is built from 13 residues. V was clipped by 5 bases and J by 5 bases, with 10 bases between them. The CDR3 loop is CASSRGADQPQHF. In nucleotides, the CDR3 is TGTGCCAGCAGTCGGGGGGCCGATCAGCCCCAGCATTTT.

The CDR3 sequence is CASSALSNRGSTEAFF. The DNA of the CDR3 is TGTGCCAGCAGTGCCCTGTCTAACAGGGGTAGCACTGAAGCTTTCTTT. V usage is TRBV6-1 and J usage is TRBJ1-1, with 7 bases lining up with TRBD1. The V gene end was trimmed by 4 bases and the J gene end by 4 bases; junction bases not matched to a gene: 12. The CDR3 contains 16 residues. The germline V gene has CDR1 MNHNS and CDR2 SASEGT.

V usage is TRBV4-1 and J usage is TRBJ1-1; 10 positions agree with TRBD1. This CDR3 has 15 amino acids. The V segment lost 4 bases and the J segment 1 base; nucleotides outside the gene matches: 3. Germline V gives CDR1 MGHRA, CDR2 YSYEKL. DNA of the CDR3: TGCGCCAGCAGCCGGTGGGACAGGGGGAACACTGAAGCTTTCTTT. Residues: CASSRWDRGNTEAFF.

This clonotype was detected ten times or more. The rearrangement joins TRBV4-3 to TRBJ2-6, with 7 nucleotides matching TRBD1. Germline CDR1 reads LGHNA; CDR2 reads YSLEER. There are 17 residues in the CDR3. The ends lost 3 bases at V and 0 bases at J; junction bases unmatched: 5. The CDR3 coding sequence is TGCGCCAGCAGCCACTCCGGGACAGCCTCTGGGGCCAACGTCCTGACTTTC. Its translation is CASSHSGTASGANVLTF.

The chain uses TRBV5-1 and TRBJ1-2; D call uncertain. CDR3 size: 14 residues. Between the trimmed V and J ends, which lost 3 bases and 2 bases, there was a span of 11 bases. Germline loops: CDR1 SGHRS, CDR2 YFSETQ. The CDR3 DNA sequence: TGCGCCAGCAGCTGGTCGACGGACAACTATGGCTACACCTTC. Its translation: CASSWSTDNYGYTF.

The chain combines TRBV7-2 with TRBJ2-7; 9 bases line up with TRBD1. Germline loops: CDR1 SGHTA, CDR2 FQGNSA. V lost 6 bases and J lost 2; bases outside the gene matches: 8. The CDR3 has 15 residues. This chain's CDR3 is CASRIGQGRTYEQYF. DNA for the CDR3: TGTGCCAGCAGGATCGGACAGGGGAGGACCTACGAGCAGTACTTC.

The rearrangement joins TRBV27 to TRBJ1-6; D possibly corresponds to TRBD1 (5 bases). Germline lookup yields CDR1 MNHEY and CDR2 SMNVEV (reference sequence). V lost 7 bases and J 5 bases, leaving 12 bases between the germline ends. This CDR3 has 14 amino acids. The CDR3 protein is CASTRGNDNSPLHF. The CDR3 bases are TGTGCCAGCACAAGGGGTAATGATAATTCACCCCTCCACTTT.

The chain has TRBV4-1 and TRBJ1-5, with a weak D call TRBD1 (5 bases). Germline V gene sequence: CDR1 MGHRA, CDR2 YSYEKL. The CDR3 extends over 17 amino acids. Between the trimmed V and J ends, which lost 0 bases and 1 base, there was a span of 13 bases. CDR3 protein: CASSQEGVEQSNQPQHF. Written as DNA, the CDR3 is TGCGCCAGCAGCCAAGAAGGGGTGGAACAGAGCAATCAGCCCCAGCATTTT.